Following are 8 T cell receptor beta chains from one sample sequenced in a study of shared clonotypes between healthy human individuals. Here immunoSEQ multiplex PCR was the method, and the copy in TCRdb shows in-frame clones only, minus some. Among about 2.1 million clones listed, 85% to 95% were seen once. Terminally differentiated effector memory CD45RA+ cells were excluded from the naive CD8 cells, which were CD45RO-negative and positively selected for CCR7. The sequencing input was naive CD8+ T cells from PBMCs. The origin of the receptors is a man younger than 30 in good health. Some clones in this sample may be carry-over from other donors' samples.

This rearrangement joins TRBV30 to TRBJ1-5; possibly TRBD1 for D (5 bases). CDR1 is GTSNPN and CDR2 is SVGIG in the germline V gene (reference sequence). This CDR3 has 15 residues. The germline V and J ends were trimmed by 0 bases and 1 base, with 10 bases remaining between them. DNA of the CDR3: TGTGCCTGGAGTGTCCCGCGGGGCAGCAATCAGCCCCAGCATTTT. As protein: CAWSVPRGSNQPQHF.

This chain connects TRBV7-9 to TRBJ2-2; D gene ambiguous. Deletions cut 4 bases from V and 7 bases from J, with 10 bases between. Germline values: CDR1 SEHNR, CDR2 FQNEAQ (reference sequence). This CDR3 has 13 amino acids. CDR3 residues: CASSSTKNGELFF. As DNA, the CDR3 is TGTGCCAGCAGCTCTACTAAGAACGGGGAGCTGTTTTTT.

The chain joins TRBV18 to TRBJ1-3; no firm D call. The germline V gene has CDR1 KGHSH and CDR2 LQKENI. The CDR3 has 16 amino acids. The V gene lost 8 bases and the J gene lost 0 bases, with 17 bases spanning the gap. DNA of the CDR3: TGTGCCAGCCGACCATTTGGAGAAGTCTCTGGAAACACCATATATTTT. The encoded protein is CASRPFGEVSGNTIYF.

This clone was seen a handful of times. V gene TRBV10-2 combines with J gene TRBJ1-3; D remains ambiguous. Germline V gene data show CDR1 as WSHSY and CDR2 as SAAADI. The CDR3 contains 15 residues. Trimming stripped 2 bases from V and 0 bases from J, with 8 bases between. Here the CDR3 reads CASSEGLSSGNTIYF. In DNA, the CDR3 is TGCGCCAGCAGTGAGGGCCTGAGCTCTGGAAACACCATATATTTT.

The rearrangement uses TRBV7-9 and TRBJ2-1, with 11 bases lining up with TRBD1. CDR3 size: 17 residues. V dropped 5 bases and J dropped 4; count of bases not matched to a gene: 10. From germline, CDR1 is SEHNR and CDR2 FQNEAQ (reference sequence). The CDR3 loop reads CASSTRDRGGPYNEQFF. The CDR3 DNA reads as TGTGCCAGCAGCACCCGGGACAGGGGGGGGCCTTACAATGAGCAGTTCTTC.

The rearrangement joins TRBV6-6 to TRBJ1-5; unclear D gene. The ends were cut back, 5 bases at V and 4 bases at J, with 18 bases in the middle. Germline CDR1 is MNHNY and CDR2 is SVGAGI (reference sequence). The CDR3 is made up of 16 amino acids. The CDR3 DNA follows: TGTGCCAGCAGTCCGACGGTTGATAGTTATAATCAGCCCCAGCATTTT. It encodes CASSPTVDSYNQPQHF.

J is TRBJ1-3 and V is TRBV21-1. TRBV21-1 is a known pseudogene. The CDR3 runs 14 residues. The CDR3 nucleotides read TGTGCCAGCAGCAATCCGGGGCCTGGAAACACCATATATTTT. Its protein product is CASSNPGPGNTIYF.

On this clone itself: The same CDR3 also results from other DNA sequences found in this sample. The chain employs TRBV27 and TRBJ2-7; D is possibly TRBD2 (5 bases). CDR1 is MNHEY and CDR2 is SMNVEV in the germline V gene (reference sequence). The CDR3 spans 16 residues. V lost 3 bases, J lost 1 base, and 16 bases lay in between. CDR3: CASSFSTGGRSYEQYF. The CDR3, as DNA: TGTGCCAGCAGTTTTTCCACCGGCGGGCGTTCCTACGAGCAGTACTTC.